Each of the 8 T cell receptor beta chains below was sequenced from the same sample in a study of T cells in Graves' hyperthyroidism and ophthalmopathy. Amplification of TCR beta CDR3 regions was performed using RNA transcripts as template. TCR CDR3 regions were first amplified by RT-PCR with HTBI primers. MiXCR, run by TCRdb on the multiplex PCR reads, gives a single entry per CDR3 protein. This sample has roughly 380,000 distinct CDR3 sequences; roughly 13% occur once, and the top ten carry more than 4.5%. Material for sequencing was blood. The receptors come from a woman between 18 and 29 years old with Graves' hyperthyroidism.

There are many counts of this clonotype. The chain uses TRBV5-1 and TRBJ1-2; D remains unclear. Germline V CDR1 and CDR2: SGHRS, YFSETQ. Trimming shortened V by 2 bases and J by 5 bases, and 13 bases separated the two germline ends. The CDR3 consists of 14 residues. The CDR3 spells CASSFQAAAYGYTF. The CDR3 DNA is TGCGCCAGCAGCTTCCAGGCAGCGGCGTATGGCTACACCTTC.

Regarding this clonotype: A much more abundant neighbour one base away suggests this may be a read error. The chain links TRBV9 to TRBJ2-7, with 8 bases aligning to TRBD2. This CDR3 is built from 16 residues. Germline loops: CDR1 SGDLS, CDR2 YYNGEE. Trimming at V came to 3 bases and at J to 5 bases, leaving 13 bases not matched to a gene. In DNA, the CDR3 is TGTGCCAGCAGCGCGCTATCGCGACTAGCGCCCCACGAGCAGTACTTC. Amino acids: CASSALSRLAPHEQYF. Based on the CDR3 plus reference TRBV9 and TRBJ2-7, the full variable domain is DSGVTQTPKHLITATGQRVTLRCSPRSGDLSVYWYQQSLDQGLQFLIQYYNGEERAKGNILERFSAQQFPDLHSELNLSSLELGDSALYFCASSALSRLAPHEQYFGPGTRLTVT.

A few counts support this clonotype. The chain carries TRBV19 and TRBJ1-1; no definite D call. V shed 4 bases and J shed 1 base, with 16 bases lying between them. The germline CDR1 and CDR2 sequences are LNHDA and SQIVND (reference sequence). The CDR3 runs to 16 residues. This CDR3 reads CASSNRANRRNTEAFF. Here the CDR3 DNA reads TGTGCCAGTAGTAACCGGGCCAATCGCAGGAACACTGAAGCTTTCTTT. The whole variable domain, remainder taken from reference TRBV19 and TRBJ1-1, is DGGITQSPKYLFRKEGQNVTLSCEQNLNHDAMYWYRQDPGQGLRLIYYSQIVNDFQKGDIAEGYSVSREKKESFPLTVTSAQKNPTAFYLCASSNRANRRNTEAFFGQGTRLTVV.

This clonotype was counted between two and nine times. This chain joins TRBV10-3 and TRBJ2-7, with 11 bases aligning to TRBD2. V was clipped by 2 bases and J by 1 base; unmatched bases: 1. From germline, CDR1 is ENHRY and CDR2 SYGVKD. The CDR3 consists of 15 residues. Here the CDR3 DNA reads TGTGCCATCAGTGAGGGGACTAGCGGATCCTACGAGCAGTACTTC. It encodes CAISEGTSGSYEQYF.

The gene calls are TRBV20-1 and TRBJ2-2, with D tentatively TRBD2 (7 bases). Germline-derived CDR1 and CDR2 are DFQATT and SNEGSKA (reference sequence). V was pared by 4 bases and J by 1 base, with 19 bases between. This CDR3 has 17 residues. CDR3 sequence reads: CSAIPLWEGENTGELFF. CDR3 sequence (DNA): TGCAGTGCTATCCCCCTCTGGGAGGGGGAGAACACCGGGGAGCTGTTTTTT.

This clonotype was seen only a few times. The chain couples TRBV20-1 to TRBJ2-7, with D perhaps matching TRBD1 (6 bases). The CDR3 has 12 amino acids. V shed 6 bases and J shed 5 bases, with 14 bases lying between them. CDR1 is DFQATT, CDR2 SNEGSKA, per germline (reference sequence). The CDR3 protein is CSASGTSDEQYF. CDR3 in DNA: TGCAGTGCCTCCGGGACATCCGACGAGCAGTACTTC.

This clonotype showed up many times. V is TRBV28 and J is TRBJ2-7; 8 bases map to TRBD2. The CDR3 runs 12 residues. Per germline, CDR1 MDHEN and CDR2 SYDVKM. V trimming: 5 bases; J trimming: 4 bases; junction bases outside the gene matches: 1. CDR3 in amino acids: CASSSGRYEQYF. For the CDR3, the DNA is TGTGCCAGCAGTAGCGGGAGATACGAGCAGTACTTC.

The sample holds many counts of this clonotype. The J gene is TRBJ1-2, the V gene TRBV28; D possibly corresponds to TRBD1 (5 bases). Between the trimmed V and J ends, which lost 5 bases and 3 bases, there was a span of 7 bases. The CDR3 extends over 12 amino acids. Germline CDR1 MDHEN, CDR2 SYDVKM. The CDR3 here is CASSATDYGYTF. CDR3 sequence (DNA): TGTGCCAGCAGTGCGACAGACTATGGCTACACCTTC.